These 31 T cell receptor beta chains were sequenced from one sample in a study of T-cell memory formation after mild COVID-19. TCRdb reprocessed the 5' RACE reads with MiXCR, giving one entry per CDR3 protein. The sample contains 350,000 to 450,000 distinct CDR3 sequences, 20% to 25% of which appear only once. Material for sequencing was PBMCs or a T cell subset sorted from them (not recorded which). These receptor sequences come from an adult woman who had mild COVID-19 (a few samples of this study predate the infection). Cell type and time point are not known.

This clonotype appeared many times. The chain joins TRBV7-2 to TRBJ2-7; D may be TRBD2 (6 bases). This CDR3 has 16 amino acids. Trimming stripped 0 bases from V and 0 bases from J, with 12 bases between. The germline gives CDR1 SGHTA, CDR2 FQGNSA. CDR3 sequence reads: CASSLAAGPPSYEQYF. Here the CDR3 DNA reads TGTGCCAGCAGCTTAGCGGCGGGGCCGCCCTCCTACGAGCAGTACTTC.

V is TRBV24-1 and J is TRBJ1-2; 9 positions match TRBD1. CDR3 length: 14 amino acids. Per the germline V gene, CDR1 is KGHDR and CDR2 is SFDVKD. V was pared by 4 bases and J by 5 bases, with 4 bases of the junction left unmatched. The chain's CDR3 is CATSEPDRGYGYTF. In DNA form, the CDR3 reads TGTGCCACCAGTGAACCGGACAGGGGTTATGGCTACACCTTC.

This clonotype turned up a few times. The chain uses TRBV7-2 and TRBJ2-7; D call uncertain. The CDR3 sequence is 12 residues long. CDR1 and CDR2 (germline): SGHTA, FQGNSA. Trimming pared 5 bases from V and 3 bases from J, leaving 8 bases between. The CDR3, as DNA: TGTGCCAGCAGCGCAGGCGGCTACGAGCAGTACTTC. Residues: CASSAGGYEQYF. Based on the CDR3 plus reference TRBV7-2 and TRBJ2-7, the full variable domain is GAGVSQSPSNKVTEKGKDVELRCDPISGHTALYWYRQSLGQGLEFLIYFQGNSAPDKSGLPSDRFSAERTGGSVSTLTIQRTQQEDSAVYLCASSAGGYEQYFGPGTRLTVT.

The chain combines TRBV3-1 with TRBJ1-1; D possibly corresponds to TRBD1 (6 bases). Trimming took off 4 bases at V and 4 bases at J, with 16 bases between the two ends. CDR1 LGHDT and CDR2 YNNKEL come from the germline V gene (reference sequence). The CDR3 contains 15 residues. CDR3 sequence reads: CASSPLDSPITEAFF. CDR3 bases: TGTGCCAGCAGCCCCTTGGACAGTCCTATCACTGAAGCTTTCTTT.

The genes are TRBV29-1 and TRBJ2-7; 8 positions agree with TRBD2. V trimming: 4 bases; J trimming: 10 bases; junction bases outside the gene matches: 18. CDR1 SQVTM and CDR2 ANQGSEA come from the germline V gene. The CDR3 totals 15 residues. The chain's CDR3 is CSVAKITAGGFSQYF. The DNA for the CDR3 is TGCAGCGTTGCTAAGATCACCGCGGGGGGTTTCTCCCAGTACTTC.

The CDR3 DNA sequence: TGTGCCAGCAGCAGTCCCGGGACAGGGGCCTACAATGAGCAGTTCTTC. Protein product: CASSSPGTGAYNEQFF. This chain joins TRBV2 and TRBJ2-1, with 10 bases fitting TRBD1. Germline trimming cut 6 bases from V and 2 bases from J; bases unmatched to any gene: 7. Germline assignment: CDR1 SNHLY and CDR2 FYNNEI. CDR3 length equals 16 residues. The full variable domain, in which reference TRBV2 and TRBJ2-1 provide the parts outside the CDR3, is EPEVTQTPSHQVTQMGQEVILRCVPISNHLYFYWYRQILGQKVEFLVSFYNNEISEKSEIFDDQFSVERPDGSNFTLKIRSTKLEDSAMYFCASSSPGTGAYNEQFFGPGTRLTVL.

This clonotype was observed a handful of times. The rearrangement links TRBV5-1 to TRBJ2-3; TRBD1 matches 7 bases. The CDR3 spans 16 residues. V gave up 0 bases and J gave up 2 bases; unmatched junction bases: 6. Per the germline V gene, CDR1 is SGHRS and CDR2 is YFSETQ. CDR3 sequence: CASSLEPGQSTDTQYF. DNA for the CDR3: TGCGCCAGCAGCTTGGAGCCGGGACAGTCCACAGATACGCAGTATTTT.

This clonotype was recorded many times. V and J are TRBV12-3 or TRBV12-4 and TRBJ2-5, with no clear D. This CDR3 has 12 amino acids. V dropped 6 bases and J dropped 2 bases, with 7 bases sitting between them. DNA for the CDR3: TGTGCCAGCAGAAAATCACAAGAGACCCAGTACTTC. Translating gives CASRKSQETQYF.

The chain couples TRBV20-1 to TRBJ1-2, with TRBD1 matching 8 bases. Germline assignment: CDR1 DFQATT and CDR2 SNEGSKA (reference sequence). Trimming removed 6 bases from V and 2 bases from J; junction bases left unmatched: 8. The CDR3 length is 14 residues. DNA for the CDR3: TGCAGTGCAACAGGACAGGGAGGGAACTATGGCTACACCTTC. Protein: CSATGQGGNYGYTF.

The CDR3 loop is CASSQEVLSGANVLTF. In DNA form, the CDR3 reads TGTGCCAGCAGCCAAGAGGTGCTCTCTGGGGCCAACGTCCTGACTTTC. The chain employs TRBV3-1 and TRBJ2-6; D remains unclear. The CDR3 has 16 amino acids. With 0 bases removed from V and 0 bases from J, the gap between germline ends came to 6 bases. Germline CDR1 is LGHDT and CDR2 is YNNKEL (reference sequence).

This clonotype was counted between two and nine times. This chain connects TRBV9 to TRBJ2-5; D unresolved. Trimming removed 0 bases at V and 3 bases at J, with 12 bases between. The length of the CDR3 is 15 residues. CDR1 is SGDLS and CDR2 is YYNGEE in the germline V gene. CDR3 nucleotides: TGTGCCAGCAGCGTAGCGGGTGGAAAGGAAGAGACCCAGTACTTC. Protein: CASSVAGGKEETQYF.

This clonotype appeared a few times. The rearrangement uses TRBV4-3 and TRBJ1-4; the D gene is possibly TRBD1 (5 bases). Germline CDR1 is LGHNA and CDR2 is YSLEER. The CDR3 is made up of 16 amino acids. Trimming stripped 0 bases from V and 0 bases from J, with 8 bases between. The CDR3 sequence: CASSQETAATNEKLFF. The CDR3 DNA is TGCGCCAGCAGCCAAGAGACAGCCGCAACTAATGAAAAACTGTTTTTT.

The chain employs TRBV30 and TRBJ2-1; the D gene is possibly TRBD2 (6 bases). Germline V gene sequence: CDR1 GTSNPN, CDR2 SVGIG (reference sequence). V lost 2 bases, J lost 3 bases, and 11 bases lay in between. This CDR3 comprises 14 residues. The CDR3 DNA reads TGTGCCTGGAGTACCGGGAGCTACTACAATGAGCAGTTCTTC. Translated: CAWSTGSYYNEQFF.

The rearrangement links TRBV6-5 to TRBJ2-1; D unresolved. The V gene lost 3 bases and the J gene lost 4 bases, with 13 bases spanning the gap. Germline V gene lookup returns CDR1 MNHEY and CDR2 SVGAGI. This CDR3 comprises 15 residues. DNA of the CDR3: TGTGCCAGCAGTTATGTCGCGTCGGATTACAATGAGCAGTTCTTC. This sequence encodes CASSYVASDYNEQFF.

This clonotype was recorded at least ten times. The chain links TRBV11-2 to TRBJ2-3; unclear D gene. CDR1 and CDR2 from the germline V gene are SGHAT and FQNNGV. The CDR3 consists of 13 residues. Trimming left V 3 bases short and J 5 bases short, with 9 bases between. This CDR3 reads CASSLTVGDTQYF. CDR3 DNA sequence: TGTGCCAGCAGCTTGACGGTGGGAGATACGCAGTATTTT. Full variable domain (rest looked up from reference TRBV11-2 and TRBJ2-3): EAGVAQSPRYKIIEKRQSVAFWCNPISGHATLYWYQQILGQGPKLLIQFQNNGVVDDSQLPKDRFSAERLKGVDSTLKIQPAKLEDSAVYLCASSLTVGDTQYFGPGTRLTVL.

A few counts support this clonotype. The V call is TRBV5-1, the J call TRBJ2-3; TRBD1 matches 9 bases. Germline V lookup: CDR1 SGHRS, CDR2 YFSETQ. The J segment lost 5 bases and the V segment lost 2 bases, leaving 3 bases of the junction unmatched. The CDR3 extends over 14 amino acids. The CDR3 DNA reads TGCGCCAGCAGCTTACAGGGGGCAATAGATACGCAGTATTTT. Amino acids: CASSLQGAIDTQYF.

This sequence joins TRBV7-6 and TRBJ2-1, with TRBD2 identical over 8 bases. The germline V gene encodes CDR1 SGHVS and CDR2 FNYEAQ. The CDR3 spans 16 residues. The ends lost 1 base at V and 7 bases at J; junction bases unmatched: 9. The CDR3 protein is CASSLGSGSALNEQFF. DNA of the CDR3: TGTGCCAGCAGCTTAGGAAGCGGGAGCGCGTTGAATGAGCAGTTCTTC.

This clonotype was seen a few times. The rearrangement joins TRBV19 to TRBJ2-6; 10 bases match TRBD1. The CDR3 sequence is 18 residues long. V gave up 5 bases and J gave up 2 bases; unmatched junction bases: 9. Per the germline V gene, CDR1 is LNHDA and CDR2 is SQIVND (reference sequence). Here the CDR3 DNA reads TGTGCCAGTAGTCGGGACAGGGGTAGAGGCCCTGGGGCCAACGTCCTGACTTTC. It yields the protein CASSRDRGRGPGANVLTF.

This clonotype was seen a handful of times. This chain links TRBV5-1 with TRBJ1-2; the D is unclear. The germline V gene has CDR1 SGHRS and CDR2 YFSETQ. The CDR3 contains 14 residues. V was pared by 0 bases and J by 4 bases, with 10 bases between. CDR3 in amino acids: CASSLEGTGYGYTF. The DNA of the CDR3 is TGCGCCAGCAGCTTGGAGGGAACCGGCTATGGCTACACCTTC.

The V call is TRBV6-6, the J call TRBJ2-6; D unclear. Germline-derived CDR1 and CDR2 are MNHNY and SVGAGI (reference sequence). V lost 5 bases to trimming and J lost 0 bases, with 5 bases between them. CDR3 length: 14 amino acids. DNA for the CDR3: TGTGCCAGCAGTGTGCACTCTGGGGCCAACGTCCTGACTTTC. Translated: CASSVHSGANVLTF.

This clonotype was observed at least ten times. CDR3 residues: CATSDLIAGVETQYF. CDR3 nucleotide sequence: TGTGCCACCAGTGATTTGATAGCGGGAGTTGAGACCCAGTACTTC. The chain has TRBV24-1 and TRBJ2-5, with 9 bases identical to TRBD2. The germline CDR1 and CDR2 sequences are KGHDR and SFDVKD. Germline trimming cut 0 bases from V and 5 bases from J; bases unmatched to any gene: 3. The length of the CDR3 is 15 residues.

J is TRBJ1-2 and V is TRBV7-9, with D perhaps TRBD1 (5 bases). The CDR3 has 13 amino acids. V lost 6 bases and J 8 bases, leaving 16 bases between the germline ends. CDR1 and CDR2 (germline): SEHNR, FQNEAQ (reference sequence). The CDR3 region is CASSVGAGWGYTF. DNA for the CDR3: TGTGCCAGCAGTGTAGGGGCAGGATGGGGCTACACCTTC. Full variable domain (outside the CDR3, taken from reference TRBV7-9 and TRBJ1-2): DTGVSQNPRHKITKRGQNVTFRCDPISEHNRLYWYRQTLGQGPEFLTYFQNEAQLEKSRLLSDRFSAERPKGSFSTLEIQRTEQGDSAMYLCASSVGAGWGYTFGSGTRLTVV.

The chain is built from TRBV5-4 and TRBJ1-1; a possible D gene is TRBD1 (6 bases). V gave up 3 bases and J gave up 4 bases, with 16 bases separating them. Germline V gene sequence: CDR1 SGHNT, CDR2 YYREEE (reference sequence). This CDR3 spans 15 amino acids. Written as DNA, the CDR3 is TGTGCCAGCAGCTCGGTGGGGGGCTCTAGCACTGAAGCTTTCTTT. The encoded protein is CASSSVGGSSTEAFF.

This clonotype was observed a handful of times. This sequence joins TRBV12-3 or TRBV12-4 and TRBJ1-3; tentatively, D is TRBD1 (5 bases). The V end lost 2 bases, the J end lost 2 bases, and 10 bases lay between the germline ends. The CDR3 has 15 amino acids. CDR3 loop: CASSLTGEPGNTIYF. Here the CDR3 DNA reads TGTGCCAGCAGTTTAACGGGGGAACCTGGAAACACCATATATTTT.

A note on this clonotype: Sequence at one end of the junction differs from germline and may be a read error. CDR3 coding DNA: TGTGCTAGCAGCCTCACTCGGACTAGCGGGAGAACAGATACGCAGTATTTT. Amino acid sequence: CASSLTRTSGRTDTQYF. The genes are TRBV7-7 and TRBJ2-3, with TRBD2 matching 13 bases. This CDR3 contains 17 residues. Germline V gene data show CDR1 as SSHAT and CDR2 as FNYEAQ (reference sequence).

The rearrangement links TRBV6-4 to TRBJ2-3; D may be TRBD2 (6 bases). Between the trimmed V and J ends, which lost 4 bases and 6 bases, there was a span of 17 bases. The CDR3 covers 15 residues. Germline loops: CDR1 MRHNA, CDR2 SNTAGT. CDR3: CASSGEGTPRDTQYF. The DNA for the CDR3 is TGTGCCAGCAGTGGCGAGGGGACTCCCCGGGATACGCAGTATTTT.

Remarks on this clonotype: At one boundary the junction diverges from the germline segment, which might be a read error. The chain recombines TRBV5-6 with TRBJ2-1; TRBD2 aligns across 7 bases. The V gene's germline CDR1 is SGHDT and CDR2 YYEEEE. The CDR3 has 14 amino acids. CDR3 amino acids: CASNLGLLYNEQFF. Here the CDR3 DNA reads TGTGCCAGCAACTTGGGACTACTCTACAATGAGCAGTTCTTC.

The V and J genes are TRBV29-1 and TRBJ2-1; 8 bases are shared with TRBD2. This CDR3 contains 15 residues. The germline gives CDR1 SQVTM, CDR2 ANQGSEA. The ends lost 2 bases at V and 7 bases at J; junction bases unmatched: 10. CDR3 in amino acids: CSVERGLGSMNEQFF. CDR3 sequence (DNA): TGCAGCGTTGAAAGGGGACTAGGGTCTATGAATGAGCAGTTCTTC.

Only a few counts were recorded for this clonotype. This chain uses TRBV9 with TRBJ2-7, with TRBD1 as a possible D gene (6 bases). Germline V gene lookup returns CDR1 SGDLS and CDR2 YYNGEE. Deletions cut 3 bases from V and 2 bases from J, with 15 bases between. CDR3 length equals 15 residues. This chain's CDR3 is CASSAQQGSPYEQYF. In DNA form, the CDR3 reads TGTGCCAGCAGCGCCCAACAGGGAAGTCCCTACGAGCAGTACTTC.

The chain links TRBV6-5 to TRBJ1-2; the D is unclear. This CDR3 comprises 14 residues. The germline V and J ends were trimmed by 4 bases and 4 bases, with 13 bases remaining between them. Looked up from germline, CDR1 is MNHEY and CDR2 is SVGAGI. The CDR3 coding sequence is TGTGCCAGCAGTTCCTCCCATCGGGGCTATGGCTACACCTTC. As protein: CASSSSHRGYGYTF.

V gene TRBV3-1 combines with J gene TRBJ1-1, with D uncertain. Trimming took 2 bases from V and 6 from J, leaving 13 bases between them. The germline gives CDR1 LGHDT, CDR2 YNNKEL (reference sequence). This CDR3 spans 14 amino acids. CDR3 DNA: TGTGCCAGCAGCCAATACCGGAATGGGCCTGAAGCTTTCTTT. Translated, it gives CASSQYRNGPEAFF.